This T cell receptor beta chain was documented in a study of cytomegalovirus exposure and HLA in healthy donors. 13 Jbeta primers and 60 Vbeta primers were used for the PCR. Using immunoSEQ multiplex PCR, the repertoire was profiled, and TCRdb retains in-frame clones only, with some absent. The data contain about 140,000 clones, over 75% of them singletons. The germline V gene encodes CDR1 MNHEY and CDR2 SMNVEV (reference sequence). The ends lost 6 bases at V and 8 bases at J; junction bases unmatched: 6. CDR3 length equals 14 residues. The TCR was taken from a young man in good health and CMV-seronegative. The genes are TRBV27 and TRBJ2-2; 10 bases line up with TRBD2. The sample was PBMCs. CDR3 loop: CASRGTSVGGELFF. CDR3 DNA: TGTGCCAGCAGGGGGACTAGCGTAGGAGGGGAGCTGTTTTTT.